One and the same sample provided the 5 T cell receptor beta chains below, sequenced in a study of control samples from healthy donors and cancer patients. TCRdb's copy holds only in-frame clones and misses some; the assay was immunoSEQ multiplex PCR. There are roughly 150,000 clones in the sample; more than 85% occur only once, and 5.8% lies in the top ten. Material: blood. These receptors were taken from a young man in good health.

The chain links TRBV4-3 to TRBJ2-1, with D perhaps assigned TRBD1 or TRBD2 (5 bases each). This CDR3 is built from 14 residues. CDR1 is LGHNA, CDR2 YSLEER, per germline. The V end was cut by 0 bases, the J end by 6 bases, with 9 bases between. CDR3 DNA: TGCGCCAGCAGCCAAGATGCCGGGACCAATGAGCAGTTCTTC. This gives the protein CASSQDAGTNEQFF.

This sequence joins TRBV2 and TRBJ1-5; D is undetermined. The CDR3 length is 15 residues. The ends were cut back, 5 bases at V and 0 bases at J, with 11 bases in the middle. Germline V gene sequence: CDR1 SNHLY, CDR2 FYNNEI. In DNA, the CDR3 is TGTGCCAGCAGTAAAGTGATATATAGCAATCAGCCCCAGCATTTT. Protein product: CASSKVIYSNQPQHF.

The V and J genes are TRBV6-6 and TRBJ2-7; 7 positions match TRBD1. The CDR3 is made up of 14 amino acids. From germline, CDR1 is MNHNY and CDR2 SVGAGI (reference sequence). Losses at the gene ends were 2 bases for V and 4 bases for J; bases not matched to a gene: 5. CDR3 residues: CASSYVVRGYEQYF. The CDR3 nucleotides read TGTGCCAGCAGTTACGTCGTCAGGGGGTACGAGCAGTACTTC.

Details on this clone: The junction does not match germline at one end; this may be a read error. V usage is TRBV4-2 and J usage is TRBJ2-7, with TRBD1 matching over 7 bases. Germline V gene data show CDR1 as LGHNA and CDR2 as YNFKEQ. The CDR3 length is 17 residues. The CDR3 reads CASSHQLTGWETYEQCF. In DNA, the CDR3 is TGTGCCAGCAGCCACCAATTGACAGGGTGGGAAACCTACGAGCAGTGCTTC.

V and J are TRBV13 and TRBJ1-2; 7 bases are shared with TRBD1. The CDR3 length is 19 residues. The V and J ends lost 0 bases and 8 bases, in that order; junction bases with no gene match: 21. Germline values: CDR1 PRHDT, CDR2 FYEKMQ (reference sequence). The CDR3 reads CASSLGYMRGGGLWGGYTF. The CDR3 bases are TGTGCCAGCAGCTTAGGGTATATGCGAGGGGGCGGCCTATGGGGCGGCTACACCTTC.